This T cell receptor (beta chain) was recorded in a study of control samples from healthy donors and cancer patients. Trimming shortened V by 5 bases and J by 0 bases, and 5 bases separated the two germline ends. The CDR3 extends over 12 amino acids. CDR1 MNHEY and CDR2 SVGAGI come from the germline V gene. This table comes from immunoSEQ multiplex PCR, and its TCRdb copy is limited to in-frame clones, with some not included. The table includes about 57,000 clones, about 93% detected once. This TCR came from a man aged 25-45 years in good health. Input material: blood. This chain links TRBV6-5 with TRBJ2-7; possible D gene TRBD1, 5 bases. The chain's CDR3 is CASSTGSYEQYF. Here the CDR3 DNA reads TGTGCCAGCAGTACAGGCTCCTACGAGCAGTACTTC.